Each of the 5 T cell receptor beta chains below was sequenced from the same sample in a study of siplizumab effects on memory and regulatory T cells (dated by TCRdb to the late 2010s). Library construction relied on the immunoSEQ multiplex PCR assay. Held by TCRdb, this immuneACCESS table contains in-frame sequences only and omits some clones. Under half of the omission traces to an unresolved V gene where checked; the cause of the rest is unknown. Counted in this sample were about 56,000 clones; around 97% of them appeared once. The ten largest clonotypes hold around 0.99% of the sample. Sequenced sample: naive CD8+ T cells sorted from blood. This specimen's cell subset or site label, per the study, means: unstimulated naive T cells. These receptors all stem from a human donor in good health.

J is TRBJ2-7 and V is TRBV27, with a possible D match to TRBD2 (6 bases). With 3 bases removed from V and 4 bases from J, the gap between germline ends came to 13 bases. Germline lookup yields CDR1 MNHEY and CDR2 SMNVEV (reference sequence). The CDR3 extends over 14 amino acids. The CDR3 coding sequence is TGTGCCAGCAGTTTCGGAGGGAGAGGGTACGAGCAGTACTTC. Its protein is CASSFGGRGYEQYF.

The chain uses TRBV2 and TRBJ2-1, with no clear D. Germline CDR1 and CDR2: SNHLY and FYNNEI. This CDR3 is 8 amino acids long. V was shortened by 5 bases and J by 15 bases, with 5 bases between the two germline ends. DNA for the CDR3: TGTGCCAGCAGTTCGACGTTCTTC. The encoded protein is CASSSTFF.

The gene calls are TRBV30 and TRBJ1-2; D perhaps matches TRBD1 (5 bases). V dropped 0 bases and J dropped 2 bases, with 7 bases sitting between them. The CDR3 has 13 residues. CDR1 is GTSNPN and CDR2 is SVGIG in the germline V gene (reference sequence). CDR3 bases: TGTGCCTGGAGTGTGGGGCAGAACTATGGCTACACCTTC. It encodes CAWSVGQNYGYTF.

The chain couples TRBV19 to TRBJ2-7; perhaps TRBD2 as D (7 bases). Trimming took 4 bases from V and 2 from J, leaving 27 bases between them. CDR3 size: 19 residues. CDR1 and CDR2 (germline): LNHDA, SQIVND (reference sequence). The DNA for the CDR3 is TGTGCCAGTAGTAACCTTTCGGGAGGAAGGGGGTATGGGGCCTACGAGCAGTACTTC. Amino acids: CASSNLSGGRGYGAYEQYF.

CDR3 loop: CASSHHNTGELFF. CDR3 in DNA: TGCGCCAGCAGCCACCATAACACCGGGGAGCTGTTTTTT. V is TRBV4-1 and J is TRBJ2-2; D is unclear. The CDR3 totals 13 residues. Germline V CDR1 and CDR2: MGHRA, YSYEKL. The V end lost 3 bases, the J end lost 2 bases, and 4 bases lay between the germline ends.